A single sample gave rise to the 16 T cell receptor beta chains below, sequenced in a study of identifying expanded T cells in peripheral blood. Profiled with immunoSEQ multiplex PCR; TCRdb holds only in-frame clones, not every one. Of approximately 80,000 clones listed, 84% are singletons. Specimen: blood. These receptors came from a person between 18 and 69 years old in good health.

The chain is built from TRBV4-2 and TRBJ2-3; 10 bases agree with TRBD2. This CDR3 has 16 residues. From germline, CDR1 is LGHNA and CDR2 YNFKEQ. The J segment lost 6 bases and the V segment lost 10 bases, leaving 16 bases of the junction unmatched. The CDR3 sequence is CAKRSEREGRVDTQYF. The CDR3, as DNA: TGTGCCAAAAGATCCGAGCGGGAGGGAAGGGTTGATACGCAGTATTTT.

The chain combines TRBV5-8 with TRBJ2-3; the D is unclear. The CDR3 contains 13 residues. The V gene's germline CDR1 is SGHTS and CDR2 YDEGEE. Deletions cut 4 bases from V and 4 bases from J, with 10 bases between. CDR3 nucleotide sequence: TGTGCCAGCAGCCCTACTGTTGCAGATACGCAGTATTTT. Its translation: CASSPTVADTQYF.

V gene TRBV29-1 combines with J gene TRBJ2-1, with 7 bases aligning to TRBD1. With 3 bases clipped from V and 9 bases from J, the junction kept 11 bases outside the gene matches. The CDR3 is made up of 14 amino acids. Germline-derived CDR1 and CDR2 are SQVTM and ANQGSEA. The DNA for the CDR3 is TGCAGCGTTGACCGGGACAGAGACTGGCCTGAGCAGTTCTTC. This gives the protein CSVDRDRDWPEQFF.

This chain links TRBV29-1 with TRBJ1-1; possible D gene TRBD1, 5 bases. The CDR3 loop spans 14 amino acids. CDR1 is SQVTM, CDR2 ANQGSEA, per germline. Trimming left V 6 bases short and J 0 bases short, with 14 bases between. The CDR3 spells CSVRVDSMNTEAFF. The CDR3 DNA reads as TGCAGCGTGAGGGTAGACAGTATGAACACTGAAGCTTTCTTT.

This chain uses TRBV27 with TRBJ2-4, with D maybe TRBD1 (6 bases). Germline CDR1 reads MNHEY; CDR2 reads SMNVEV (reference sequence). V was shortened by 6 bases and J by 8 bases, with 23 bases between the two germline ends. The CDR3 length is 16 residues. This chain's CDR3 is CASRDNRDELGHIQYF. CDR3 sequence (DNA): TGTGCCAGCAGGGACAACAGGGACGAACTTGGTCACATTCAGTACTTC.

The chain carries TRBV29-1 and TRBJ1-2; D might be TRBD1 (5 bases). Deletions cut 6 bases from V and 4 bases from J, with 24 bases between. CDR3 length: 16 amino acids. The V gene's germline CDR1 is SQVTM and CDR2 ANQGSEA. The CDR3 nucleotides are TGCAGCGTGCGGGACTCCGGGGTGGTATTTTCCTATGGCTACACCTTC. Translating it yields CSVRDSGVVFSYGYTF.

This clone was counted once. V usage is TRBV6-5 and J usage is TRBJ1-2; D uncertain. The germline gives CDR1 MNHEY, CDR2 SVGAGI. V shed 8 bases and J shed 3 bases, with 13 bases lying between them. The CDR3 is made up of 13 amino acids. The CDR3 DNA is TGTGCCAGCTATAGGAGGGAAGACTATGGCTACACCTTC. Protein: CASYRREDYGYTF.

J is TRBJ1-1 and V is TRBV18; no reliable D call. The germline V and J ends were trimmed by 3 bases and 3 bases, with 8 bases remaining between them. Germline CDR1 reads KGHSH; CDR2 reads LQKENI. This CDR3 has 13 amino acids. The CDR3 loop reads CASSPFGDTEAFF. DNA of the CDR3: TGTGCCAGCTCACCCTTTGGGGACACTGAAGCTTTCTTT.

In DNA form, the CDR3 reads TGTGCTAGTGGCGGGACTAGCGGGATCGTGGAGCTGTTTTTT. Amino acids: CASGGTSGIVELFF. V gene TRBV12-5 combines with J gene TRBJ2-2, with 13 bases lining up with TRBD2. CDR3 size: 14 residues. Germline lookup yields CDR1 LGHNT and CDR2 FRNRAP. The trim removed 6 bases at V and 10 bases at J, leaving 5 bases unmatched.

The V call is TRBV6-6, the J call TRBJ2-5, with D possibly TRBD2 on 6 matching bases. V gave up 2 bases and J gave up 5 bases, with 15 bases separating them. The CDR3 is 15 amino acids. Germline loops: CDR1 MNHNY, CDR2 SVGAGI (reference sequence). The CDR3 sequence is CASSYGGEAGETQYF. The CDR3 DNA sequence: TGTGCCAGCAGTTACGGCGGGGAGGCGGGGGAGACCCAGTACTTC.

This rearrangement joins TRBV25-1 to TRBJ1-2, with a possible D match to TRBD1 (6 bases). The CDR3 sequence is 13 residues long. Germline V gene sequence: CDR1 MGHDK, CDR2 SYGVNS. Trimming pared 7 bases from V and 6 bases from J, leaving 15 bases between. In DNA, the CDR3 is TGTGCCAGCAAATTGGGGCAGGGGCATGGCTACACCTTC. Translation gives CASKLGQGHGYTF.

This chain connects TRBV4-3 to TRBJ2-1; 9 nucleotides match TRBD2. The junction had 5 bases not matched to a gene; V was cut back by 0 bases and J by 8 bases. This CDR3 region has 15 residues. CDR1 is LGHNA, CDR2 YSLEER, per germline. CDR3 nucleotide sequence: TGCGCCAGCAGCCAAGATAGCGGGAGATATGATGAGCAGTTCTTC. It translates to CASSQDSGRYDEQFF.

Only one count was recorded for this clone. The chain couples TRBV7-2 to TRBJ2-3, with D possibly TRBD1 on 6 matching bases. This CDR3 has 15 residues. Trimming removed 4 bases from V and 2 bases from J, with 13 bases in between. Germline V gives CDR1 SGHTA, CDR2 FQGNSA. CDR3 region: CASSYTQGSTDTQYF. CDR3 bases: TGTGCCAGCAGCTACACACAGGGATCCACAGATACGCAGTATTTT.

The rearrangement uses TRBV4-2 and TRBJ1-5; D possibly corresponds to TRBD1 (6 bases). This CDR3 comprises 17 residues. Germline V gives CDR1 LGHNA, CDR2 YNFKEQ. Trimming removed 4 bases from V and 5 bases from J, with 21 bases in between. CDR3 DNA sequence: TGTGCCAGCAGCCGAAATGTTTTGGCAGGGGAAGATCAGCCCCAGCATTTT. Protein product: CASSRNVLAGEDQPQHF.

The chain has TRBV6-1 and TRBJ1-1; no clear D. Germline values: CDR1 MNHNS, CDR2 SASEGT. Trimming shortened V by 1 base and J by 1 base, and 13 bases separated the two germline ends. The CDR3 extends over 16 amino acids. CDR3 region: CASSEVPETWNTEAFF. The CDR3 nucleotides read TGTGCCAGCAGTGAAGTCCCGGAAACCTGGAACACTGAAGCTTTCTTT.

This chain links TRBV4-1 with TRBJ2-7; D uncertain. CDR1 is MGHRA and CDR2 is YSYEKL in the germline V gene. Trimming stripped 5 bases from V and 3 bases from J, with 8 bases between. This CDR3 spans 12 amino acids. CDR3 loop: CASSTAVYEQYF. The CDR3 DNA sequence: TGCGCCAGCAGCACGGCGGTCTACGAGCAGTACTTC.